Each of the 20 T cell receptor beta chains below was sequenced from the same sample in a study of blood T cell repertoires in COVID-19. Measured with immunoSEQ multiplex PCR; TCRdb has only the in-frame clones, and not every one. In the table there are around 210,000 clones, roughly nine tenths of which are singletons. Sequenced input: peripheral blood. These receptors all stem from a woman in her 70s with acute or convalescent COVID-19.

This clone turned up a few times. The chain carries TRBV28 and TRBJ1-1; unclear D gene. V lost 3 bases and J lost 6, with 11 bases in between. This CDR3 is 13 amino acids long. Per germline, CDR1 MDHEN and CDR2 SYDVKM. The CDR3 DNA follows: TGTGCCAGCAGTTTTTCCAGTTTACCTGAAGCTTTCTTT. Translation gives CASSFSSLPEAFF. Together with reference TRBV28 and TRBJ1-1, the CDR3 gives the full variable domain: DVKVTQSSRYLVKRTGEKVFLECVQDMDHENMFWYRQDPGLGLRLIYFSYDVKMKEKGDIPEGYSVSREKKERFSLILESASTNQTSMYLCASSFSSLPEAFFGQGTRLTVV.

V and J are TRBV9 and TRBJ2-7; tentative D call: TRBD1 (6 bases). Germline CDR1 is SGDLS and CDR2 is YYNGEE. V lost 0 bases and J 0 bases, leaving 7 bases between the germline ends. The CDR3 covers 14 residues. Here the CDR3 reads CASSVGDISYEQYF. Written as DNA, the CDR3 is TGTGCCAGCAGCGTAGGGGACATCTCCTACGAGCAGTACTTC.

The chain couples TRBV5-5 to TRBJ1-5; TRBD1 aligns across 9 bases. The CDR3 contains 17 residues. Trimming removed 4 bases from V and 0 bases from J; junction bases left unmatched: 8. The germline CDR1 and CDR2 sequences are SGHKS and YYEKEE (reference sequence). CDR3: CASSLTGGSYSNQPQHF. DNA of the CDR3: TGTGCCAGCAGCCTCACAGGGGGCTCTTATAGCAATCAGCCCCAGCATTTT.

The V and J genes are TRBV10-2 and TRBJ1-6; D call uncertain. CDR3 size: 13 residues. V dropped 4 bases and J dropped 6 bases, with 7 bases sitting between them. Germline loops: CDR1 WSHSY, CDR2 SAAADI. The CDR3 nucleotides read TGCGCCAGCAGTGGGGCCGCTAATTCACCCCTCCACTTT. Encoded protein: CASSGAANSPLHF.

The J gene is TRBJ2-1, the V gene TRBV6-5; D perhaps matches TRBD2 (5 bases). CDR1 MNHEY and CDR2 SVGAGI come from the germline V gene. This CDR3 spans 12 amino acids. Trimming took 4 bases from V and 6 from J, leaving 7 bases between them. CDR3 DNA sequence: TGTGCCAGCAGTTCAAGCGGCAATGAGCAGTTCTTC. Protein product: CASSSSGNEQFF.

The genes are TRBV25-1 and TRBJ1-6; D ambiguous. The V end was cut by 3 bases, the J end by 14 bases, with 8 bases between. Germline CDR1 is MGHDK and CDR2 is SYGVNS. The CDR3 consists of 11 residues. The CDR3 here is CASSDGVSLHF. CDR3 coding DNA: TGTGCCAGCAGTGACGGGGTATCCCTCCACTTT.

The rearrangement links TRBV10-3 to TRBJ2-7, with D tentatively TRBD2 (5 bases). From germline, CDR1 is ENHRY and CDR2 SYGVKD. Trimming removed 0 bases at V and 4 bases at J, with 7 bases between. The CDR3 is 13 residues long. The CDR3 protein is CAISESWEYEQYF. The CDR3 DNA reads as TGTGCCATCAGTGAGTCGTGGGAGTACGAGCAGTACTTC.

The V gene is TRBV27, the J gene TRBJ2-3; 8 bases map to TRBD2. Germline V lookup: CDR1 MNHEY, CDR2 SMNVEV (reference sequence). The CDR3 spans 14 residues. Trimming cost V 5 bases and J 3 bases; bases outside gene matches: 4. This chain's CDR3 is CASSREGRTDTQYF. The CDR3 DNA sequence: TGTGCCAGCAGTCGGGAGGGGCGAACAGATACGCAGTATTTT.

V is TRBV5-6 and J is TRBJ2-5; no reliable D call. In germline, CDR1 is SGHDT, CDR2 YYEEEE. This CDR3 comprises 18 residues. Trimming took 3 bases from V and 0 from J, leaving 21 bases between them. The CDR3 reads CASSSQLIYRDHQETQYF. The DNA of the CDR3 is TGTGCCAGCAGCTCTCAACTCATCTACAGAGACCACCAAGAGACCCAGTACTTC. Based on the CDR3 plus reference TRBV5-6 and TRBJ2-5, the full variable domain is DAGVTQSPTHLIKTRGQQVTLRCSPKSGHDTVSWYQQALGQGPQFIFQYYEEEERQRGNFPDRFSGHQFPNYSSELNVNALLLGDSALYLCASSSQLIYRDHQETQYFGPGTRLLVL.

The chain combines TRBV5-6 with TRBJ1-2; a weak D match, TRBD1 (5 bases). Trimming removed 2 bases at V and 4 bases at J, with 15 bases between. Germline CDR1 SGHDT, CDR2 YYEEEE. This CDR3 spans 15 amino acids. The DNA of the CDR3 is TGTGCCAGCAGCTTCAGGGCTACTGGCAGCTATGGCTACACCTTC. Translating gives CASSFRATGSYGYTF.

The chain is built from TRBV19 and TRBJ1-1; possible D gene TRBD1, 6 bases. Per germline, CDR1 LNHDA and CDR2 SQIVND (reference sequence). The length of the CDR3 is 14 residues. V gave up 5 bases and J gave up 1 base, with 11 bases separating them. The CDR3 loop is CASSAGDRNTEAFF. The CDR3 nucleotides are TGTGCCAGTAGTGCAGGGGACCGGAACACTGAAGCTTTCTTT. Supplemented by reference TRBV19 and TRBJ1-1, the full variable domain reads DGGITQSPKYLFRKEGQNVTLSCEQNLNHDAMYWYRQDPGQGLRLIYYSQIVNDFQKGDIAEGYSVSREKKESFPLTVTSAQKNPTAFYLCASSAGDRNTEAFFGQGTRLTVV.

The chain combines TRBV4-1 with TRBJ1-6, with a weak D call TRBD1 (6 bases). Trimming stripped 6 bases from V and 2 bases from J, with 8 bases between. Looked up from germline, CDR1 is MGHRA and CDR2 is YSYEKL. The CDR3 runs 14 residues. The CDR3 bases are TGCGCCAGCAGACCAGGGGCCTATAATTCACCCCTCCACTTT. Translating it yields CASRPGAYNSPLHF.

This clone was seen just once. V usage is TRBV3-1 (or the pseudogene TRBV3-2) and J usage is TRBJ2-3; possibly TRBD1 for D (5 bases). V lost 4 bases, J lost 2 bases, and 16 bases lay in between. The germline CDR1 and CDR2 sequences are LGHDT and YNNKEL (reference sequence). The CDR3 extends over 16 amino acids. The CDR3 region has the DNA TGTGCCAGCAGCCGAACCGACTGGGGCTCCACAGATACGCAGTATTTT. Translated: CASSRTDWGSTDTQYF.

J is TRBJ2-7 and V is TRBV3-1 (or the pseudogene TRBV3-2), with 7 bases matching TRBD1. J was trimmed by 2 bases and V by 3 bases; bases with no gene match: 7. There are 15 residues in the CDR3. Germline CDR1 is LGHDT and CDR2 is YNNKEL (reference sequence). This CDR3 is CASSQTPGTAYEQYF. The CDR3 DNA reads TGTGCCAGCAGCCAGACCCCCGGGACAGCCTACGAGCAGTACTTC.

The chain couples TRBV6-5 to TRBJ1-5, with 9 bases identical to TRBD1. Germline-derived CDR1 and CDR2 are MNHEY and SVGAGI. The CDR3 length is 15 residues. With 5 bases clipped from V and 5 bases from J, the junction kept 7 bases outside the gene matches. The CDR3: CASSQGQGPYQPQHF. CDR3 nucleotides: TGTGCCAGCAGTCAGGGACAGGGACCTTATCAGCCCCAGCATTTT.

This sequence joins TRBV27 and TRBJ1-1; weak D call: TRBD1 (5 bases). Per the germline V gene, CDR1 is MNHEY and CDR2 is SMNVEV (reference sequence). The germline V and J ends were trimmed by 3 bases and 1 base, with 18 bases remaining between them. The CDR3 consists of 17 residues. For the CDR3, the DNA is TGTGCCAGCAGTTTCGGGGGGGACGGGAGCTGGAACACTGAAGCTTTCTTT. Translated, it gives CASSFGGDGSWNTEAFF.

The genes are TRBV19 and TRBJ2-2; D not certain. The CDR3 has 12 residues. Deletions cut 6 bases from V and 2 bases from J, with 4 bases between. Germline CDR1 reads LNHDA; CDR2 reads SQIVND (reference sequence). The CDR3 sequence: CASRTNTGELFF. The DNA for the CDR3 is TGTGCCAGTAGGACAAACACCGGGGAGCTGTTTTTT.

This chain links TRBV6-5 with TRBJ1-4; 8 positions agree with TRBD1. Germline loops: CDR1 MNHEY, CDR2 SVGAGI. Trimming at V came to 0 bases and at J to 8 bases, leaving 5 bases not matched to a gene. The CDR3 is made up of 15 amino acids. The CDR3 reads CASSYSARGREKLFF. DNA for the CDR3: TGTGCCAGCAGTTACTCAGCCAGGGGGCGCGAAAAACTGTTTTTT.

This clone was seen just once. This sequence joins TRBV7-8 and TRBJ1-5; D is possibly TRBD1 (5 bases). Germline-derived CDR1 and CDR2 are SGHVS and FQNEAQ. The CDR3 contains 15 residues. V lost 7 bases and J 7 bases, leaving 20 bases between the germline ends. Here the CDR3 reads CASTQGTSQVQPQHF. In DNA form, the CDR3 reads TGTGCCAGCACCCAGGGAACCTCACAGGTCCAGCCCCAGCATTTT.

This chain links TRBV28 with TRBJ2-3; TRBD2 matches at 8 bases. The CDR3 totals 16 residues. Germline V gene sequence: CDR1 MDHEN, CDR2 SYDVKM. V dropped 5 bases and J dropped 1; count of bases not matched to a gene: 8. DNA for the CDR3: TGTGCCAGCAGTCCCCCTGGACTAGCCCGCACAGATACGCAGTATTTT. Its protein is CASSPPGLARTDTQYF.